Listed below are T cell receptor beta chains from one sample, sequenced in a study of OX40 agonist ivuxolimab in advanced cancers. The data were produced by immunoSEQ multiplex PCR, yet TCRdb's version contains in-frame clones alone and is incomplete. The sample lists 77,000 or so clones; 85% to 90% were seen once. The input for sequencing was CD4+ or CD8+ T cells sorted from blood, taken in a trial of the OX40 agonist ivuxolimab. All receptors derive from an adult with an advanced solid tumor such as melanoma, head and neck, liver or kidney cancer. CDR3s include the opening cysteine and the closing phenylalanine or tryptophan. A D gene is named only where the DNA matches it firmly. Some rows have no size entry. The others give once, few or many, or a class for an expanded clone.

D: TRBD1; V: TRBV29-1; size: -; J: TRBJ2-1; DNA: TGCAGCGTGACGGGACAGGGAGAAAATGAGCAGTTCTTC; CDR3: CSVTGQGENEQFF
D: TRBD1; V: TRBV7-9; size: -; J: TRBJ1-1; DNA: TGTGCCAGCAGCTTTGTAGGGGGCGCGGAAGCTTTCTTT; CDR3: CASSFVGGAEAFF
D: -; V: TRBV30; size: -; J: TRBJ2-3; DNA: TGTGCCTGGAATGTGATCCAGGGCACAGATACGCAGTATTTT; CDR3: CAWNVIQGTDTQYF
D: -; V: TRBV7-9; size: -; J: TRBJ2-7; DNA: TGTGCCAGCAGTTATCTCTACTCCGAATCCTACGAGCAGTACTTC; CDR3: CASSYLYSESYEQYF
D: TRBD1; V: TRBV5-4; size: -; J: TRBJ2-7; DNA: TGTGCCAGCAGCCGGGGACAGGCCAGGGACTACGAGCAGTACTTC; CDR3: CASSRGQARDYEQYF
D: -; V: TRBV5-4; size: -; J: TRBJ1-1; DNA: TGTGCCAGCAGCTTGGACACTGAAGCTTTCTTT; CDR3: CASSLDTEAFF
D: TRBD2; V: TRBV11-2; size: -; J: TRBJ2-7; DNA: TGTGCCAGCAGCTTAGTAACCGGGGGACTAGCGGGAGTAGGCTACGAGCAGTACTTC; CDR3: CASSLVTGGLAGVGYEQYF
D: -; V: TRBV10-2; size: -; J: TRBJ1-1; DNA: TGCGCCAGCAGTGATCAGAACACTGAAGCTTTCTTT; CDR3: CASSDQNTEAFF
D: -; V: TRBV28; size: -; J: TRBJ1-1; DNA: TGTGCCAGCAGTATTGGACGCAGGAACACTGAAGCTTTCTTT; CDR3: CASSIGRRNTEAFF
D: -; V: TRBV6-6; size: -; J: TRBJ1-3; DNA: TGTGCCAGCAGCACAGGGCCCGGAAACACCATATATTTT; CDR3: CASSTGPGNTIYF
D: TRBD2; V: TRBV5-4; size: -; J: TRBJ2-5; DNA: TGTGCCAGCGGGACTAGCGGGCAAACTCAAGAGACCCAGTACTTC; CDR3: CASGTSGQTQETQYF
D: -; V: TRBV5-8; size: few; J: TRBJ1-5; DNA: TGTGCCAGCAGCACAGGACAGCCTAATCAGCCCCAGCATTTT; CDR3: CASSTGQPNQPQHF
D: -; V: TRBV5-1; size: -; J: TRBJ2-1; DNA: TGCGCCAGCAGCCTTAGTTTGGATGAGCAGTTCTTC; CDR3: CASSLSLDEQFF
D: -; V: TRBV5-1; size: -; J: TRBJ1-2; DNA: TGCGCCAGCAGCATCGACGGAAGCCCCTATGGCTACACCTTC; CDR3: CASSIDGSPYGYTF
D: TRBD1; V: TRBV11-2; size: -; J: TRBJ2-2; DNA: TGTGCCAGCAGCCGCACAGGGGGCAGATTCGGGGAGCTGTTTTTT; CDR3: CASSRTGGRFGELFF
D: -; V: TRBV28; size: -; J: TRBJ1-3; DNA: TGTGCCAGCAACCTACACGGTAACTCTGGAAACACCATATATTTT; CDR3: CASNLHGNSGNTIYF
D: -; V: TRBV5-1; size: -; J: TRBJ1-2; DNA: TGCGCCAGCAGCTTCTCGACTGTAACTAGAGGCTACACCTTC; CDR3: CASSFSTVTRGYTF
D: -; V: TRBV7-9; size: -; J: TRBJ2-3; DNA: TGTGCCAGCAGCCCATACAGGAGGAGCACAGATACGCAGTATTTT; CDR3: CASSPYRRSTDTQYF
D: -; V: TRBV5-4; size: -; J: TRBJ1-1; DNA: TGTGCCAGCAGCTTGACTTCCGGGGGCTCTGAAGCTTTCTTT; CDR3: CASSLTSGGSEAFF
D: -; V: TRBV11-3; size: few; J: TRBJ2-2; DNA: TGTGCCAGCAGCCCCTCGGGGGCGGCCGGGGAGCTGTTTTTT; CDR3: CASSPSGAAGELFF
D: -; V: TRBV7-2; size: -; J: TRBJ1-1; DNA: TGTGCCAGCAGCTCTTTGAAGAACACTGAAGCTTTCTTT; CDR3: CASSSLKNTEAFF
D: -; V: TRBV19; size: -; J: TRBJ2-1; DNA: TGTGCCAGTACCGCCTCCGGTAATGAGCAGTTCTTC; CDR3: CASTASGNEQFF
D: -; V: TRBV5-1; size: -; J: TRBJ1-6; DNA: TGCGCCAGCAGCTTGGCCGGGGGACAATATTCACCCCTCCACTTT; CDR3: CASSLAGGQYSPLHF
D: TRBD2; V: TRBV27; size: -; J: TRBJ2-2; DNA: TGTGCCAGCAGTTTATCGAGACTAGCGGGGGGGTCCGGGGAGCTGTTTTTT; CDR3: CASSLSRLAGGSGELFF
D: -; V: TRBV21-1; size: -; J: TRBJ2-7; DNA: TGTGCCAGCAGCTCCCGGGACAGGTTCTACGAGCAGTACTTC; CDR3: CASSSRDRFYEQYF
D: -; V: TRBV19; size: -; J: TRBJ2-7; DNA: TGTGCCAGTAGTAGGGGAGTTGGCTCCTACGAGCAGTACTTC; CDR3: CASSRGVGSYEQYF
D: TRBD1; V: TRBV6-5; size: -; J: TRBJ1-5; DNA: TGTGCCAGCCGACCCTCGGGACAGCGCAATCAGCCCCAGCATTTT; CDR3: CASRPSGQRNQPQHF
D: -; V: TRBV18; size: -; J: TRBJ2-5; DNA: TGTGCCAGCTCACCCGCCTCGGAGACCCAGTACTTC; CDR3: CASSPASETQYF
D: -; V: TRBV6-5; size: -; J: TRBJ2-7; DNA: TGTGCCAGCAGTTTGGCACGGGGGGCCGCCTACGAGCAGTACTTC; CDR3: CASSLARGAAYEQYF
D: TRBD1; V: TRBV19; size: -; J: TRBJ2-7; DNA: TGTGCCAGTAGTGTCCGGGACAGGGGGCGTGAGCAGTACTTC; CDR3: CASSVRDRGREQYF
D: -; V: TRBV7-2; size: few; J: TRBJ1-6; DNA: TGTGCCAGCAGCCCCGGGAGACACCGGAATTCACCCCTCCACTTT; CDR3: CASSPGRHRNSPLHF
D: -; V: TRBV19; size: -; J: TRBJ1-5; DNA: TGTGCCAGTAGTATACCCGGGTCACAGAGCGGTCAGCCCCAGCATTTT; CDR3: CASSIPGSQSGQPQHF
D: -; V: TRBV30; size: once; J: TRBJ1-4; DNA: TGTGCCTGGAGTGAACAGGCACAGACAGGAAAACTGTTTTTT; CDR3: CAWSEQAQTGKLFF
D: -; V: TRBV5-1; size: -; J: TRBJ2-3; DNA: TGCGCCAGCAGCCTAGGGGGGGCACGCACAGATACGCAGTATTTT; CDR3: CASSLGGARTDTQYF
D: TRBD2; V: TRBV10-1; size: -; J: TRBJ2-2; DNA: TGCGCCAGCCAACAGGTGAGCGGGAGGGCTCACGGAAACACCGGGGAGCTGTTTTTT; CDR3: CASQQVSGRAHGNTGELFF
D: -; V: TRBV2; size: -; J: TRBJ1-1; DNA: TGTGCCAGCAGTCCTAGGGTAGCGAACACTGAAGCTTTCTTT; CDR3: CASSPRVANTEAFF
D: TRBD1; V: TRBV6-5; size: -; J: TRBJ2-1; DNA: TGTGCCAGCAGTCGGGACAGGGGGCAGGGAAATGAGCAGTTCTTC; CDR3: CASSRDRGQGNEQFF
D: -; V: TRBV27; size: -; J: TRBJ2-7; DNA: TGTGCCAGCAGACCCCGGTCAGGGTGGGCCTCCTACGAGCAGTACTTC; CDR3: CASRPRSGWASYEQYF
D: -; V: TRBV18; size: -; J: TRBJ1-2; DNA: TGTGCCAGCTCACCTAGACAGGAGGATGGCTACACCTTC; CDR3: CASSPRQEDGYTF
D: -; V: TRBV30; size: -; J: TRBJ1-1; DNA: TGTGCCTGGAGTGCAACAAACACTGAAGCTTTCTTT; CDR3: CAWSATNTEAFF
D: -; V: TRBV18; size: few; J: TRBJ1-3; DNA: TGTGCCAGCTCCTCAACGGGGCTAGGCACCATATATTTT; CDR3: CASSSTGLGTIYF
D: TRBD1; V: TRBV4-1; size: -; J: TRBJ1-5; DNA: TGCGCCAGCAGCCAAACCGGGACAGGCAATCAGCCCCAGCATTTT; CDR3: CASSQTGTGNQPQHF
D: TRBD1; V: TRBV7-8; size: -; J: TRBJ1-6; DNA: TGTGCCAGCAGCTCTAGGACAGGGGGCTTTTCACCCCTCCACTTT; CDR3: CASSSRTGGFSPLHF
D: TRBD2; V: TRBV25-1; size: -; J: TRBJ2-5; DNA: TGTGCCAGCAGCAGGGAGGGGGAGACCCAGTACTTC; CDR3: CASSREGETQYF
D: -; V: TRBV4-3; size: -; J: TRBJ1-2; DNA: TGCGCCAGCAGCCAAGCCCTGGACCGGTACTATGGCTACACCTTC; CDR3: CASSQALDRYYGYTF
D: TRBD1; V: TRBV27; size: -; J: TRBJ1-2; DNA: TGTGCCAGCAGTCCAGGGGGCGTCCGGGGGTATGGCTACACCTTC; CDR3: CASSPGGVRGYGYTF
D: TRBD2; V: TRBV7-9; size: -; J: TRBJ2-1; DNA: TGTGCCAGCAGCCCGCGGACTAGATCGGGCTACAATGAGCAGTTCTTC; CDR3: CASSPRTRSGYNEQFF
D: -; V: TRBV2; size: -; J: TRBJ2-7; DNA: TGTGCCAGCGGACCCAGACAGATCTACGAGCAGTACTTC; CDR3: CASGPRQIYEQYF
D: -; V: TRBV19; size: once; J: TRBJ2-2; DNA: TGTGCCAGCCCGGACAGAAACACCGGGGAGCTGTTTTTT; CDR3: CASPDRNTGELFF